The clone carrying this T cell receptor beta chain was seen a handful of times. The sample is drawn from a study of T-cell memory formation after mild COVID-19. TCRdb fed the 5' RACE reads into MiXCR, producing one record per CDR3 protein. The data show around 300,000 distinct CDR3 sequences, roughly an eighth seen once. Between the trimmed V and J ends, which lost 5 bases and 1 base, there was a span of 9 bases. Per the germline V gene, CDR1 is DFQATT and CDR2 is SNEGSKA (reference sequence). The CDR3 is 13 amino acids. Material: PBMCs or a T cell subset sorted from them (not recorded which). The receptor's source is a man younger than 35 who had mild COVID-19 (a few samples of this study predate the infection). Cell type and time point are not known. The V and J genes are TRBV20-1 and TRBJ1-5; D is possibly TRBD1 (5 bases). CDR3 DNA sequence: TGCAGTGCTGTTCGGGACAGCAATCAGCCCCAGCATTTT. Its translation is CSAVRDSNQPQHF.